This T cell receptor (beta chain) was identified in a study of blood T cell repertoires in COVID-19. Across the study: Donors in the United States, Italy and Spain gave samples during acute or convalescent COVID-19. The cDNA or gDNA used as material had been derived from T cells, B-cell-depleted T cells, or PBMCs.

The CDR3 has 15 amino acids. The germline gives CDR1 SGDLS, CDR2 YYNGEE. Trimming took 4 bases from V and 7 from J, leaving 18 bases between them. Original processing notes: Estimation of nucleated cell counts relied on the amplification of reference gene primers. TCRdb keeps only in-frame clones here, not all; method: immunoSEQ multiplex PCR. D and trimming were read from the DNA, whereas the V and J calls and clone size are those reported in that table. The table includes under 170,000 clones, 86% detected once. V gene TRBV9 combines with J gene TRBJ2-1; unclear D gene. The sequenced sample was peripheral blood. The source is a man in his 70s with acute or convalescent COVID-19. The CDR3 region is CASSPRPQVMNEQFF. The DNA for the CDR3 is TGTGCCAGCAGCCCCCGGCCCCAGGTGATGAATGAGCAGTTCTTC.